This T cell receptor beta chain was observed in a study of vaccination and CD4 T cells after COVID-19. As for the study in general: Overlapping spike peptides served as the stimulus for the cells. These peptides came from SARS-CoV-2 and from the common cold coronaviruses HCoV-NL63, HCoV-OC43 and HCoV-229E. Study-wide findings and caveats: Among convalescent patients, a median roughly 90% of reactive clones emerged only after vaccination.

An Oncomine TCR Beta short-read assay was used to sequence the DNA from cultured CD4+ T cells. TCRdb analysed the PCR reads with MiXCR anew, one entry per CDR3 protein. The sample includes 25,000 to 30,000 distinct CDR3 sequences, 50% of them seen just once. Germline CDR1 is SNHLY and CDR2 is FYNNEI. The V end was cut by 4 bases, the J end by 0 bases, with 6 bases between. The length of the CDR3 is 14 residues. Documented treatment: approximately 9-day PBMC culture with coronavirus spike peptide pools or control peptides (ViraFEST assay). Under the ViraFEST approach, antigen-specific T cells were expanded with peptide pools and TCRs subsequently sequenced. This clonotype was observed once. Its target is unknown.

The TCR comes from a human donor who received a COVID-19 vaccine. The source was CD4+ T cells from blood, cultured in vitro, collected before SARS-CoV-2 vaccination. The V gene is TRBV2, the J gene TRBJ1-4, with TRBD1 as a possible D gene (5 bases). CDR3 DNA: TGTGCCAGCAGTGTCAGGGCAACTAATGAAAAACTGTTTTTT. Translation gives CASSVRATNEKLFF.